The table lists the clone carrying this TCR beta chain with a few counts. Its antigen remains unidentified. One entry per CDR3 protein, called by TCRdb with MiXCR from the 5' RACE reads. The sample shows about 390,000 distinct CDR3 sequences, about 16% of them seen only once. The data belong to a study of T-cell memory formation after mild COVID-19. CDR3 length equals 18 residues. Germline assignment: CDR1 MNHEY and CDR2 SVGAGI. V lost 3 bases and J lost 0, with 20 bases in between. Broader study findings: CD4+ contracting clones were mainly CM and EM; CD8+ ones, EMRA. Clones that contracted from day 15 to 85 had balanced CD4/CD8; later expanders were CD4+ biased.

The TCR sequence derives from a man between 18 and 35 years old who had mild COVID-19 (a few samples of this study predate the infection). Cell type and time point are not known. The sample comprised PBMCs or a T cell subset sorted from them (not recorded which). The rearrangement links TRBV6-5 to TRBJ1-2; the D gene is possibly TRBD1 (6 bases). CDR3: CASSYTLGGGEANYGYTF. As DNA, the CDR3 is TGTGCCAGCAGTTATACCCTAGGGGGGGGAGAAGCTAACTATGGCTACACCTTC.